This T cell receptor beta chain was sequenced in a study of cytomegalovirus exposure and HLA in healthy donors. As for the study in general: For the approximately 420 genotyped donors, 75% to 90% fell within the Caucasian-associated ancestry cluster.

The trim removed 2 bases at V and 5 bases at J, leaving 7 bases unmatched. Germline values: CDR1 SEHNR, CDR2 FQNEAQ (reference sequence). This CDR3 is built from 15 residues. Study outcomes and limitations: In terms of immune exposure information, only CMV serostatus was available.

Only a few counts were recorded for this clone. Its target is not known. Amplification used 60 Vbeta primers and 13 Jbeta primers. In the authors' methods: About 88 million unique TCR beta chains, around 11 million of them shared, were counted by a later analysis. The method was immunoSEQ multiplex PCR; TCRdb's version includes in-frame clones alone and lacks a portion of them. V, J and clone size derive from that table, while D and trimming were established from the DNA sequence. In the table there are about 150,000 clones, roughly 80% of which are singletons. The TCR originated in a woman between 35 and 50 years old in good health and CMV-seropositive. The V gene is TRBV7-9, the J gene TRBJ2-7; 9 nucleotides match TRBD1. Sequencing was performed on PBMCs. CDR3 sequence reads: CASSLRDRGGNEQYF. The CDR3 coding sequence is TGTGCCAGCAGCTTACGAGACAGGGGGGGAAACGAGCAGTACTTC.